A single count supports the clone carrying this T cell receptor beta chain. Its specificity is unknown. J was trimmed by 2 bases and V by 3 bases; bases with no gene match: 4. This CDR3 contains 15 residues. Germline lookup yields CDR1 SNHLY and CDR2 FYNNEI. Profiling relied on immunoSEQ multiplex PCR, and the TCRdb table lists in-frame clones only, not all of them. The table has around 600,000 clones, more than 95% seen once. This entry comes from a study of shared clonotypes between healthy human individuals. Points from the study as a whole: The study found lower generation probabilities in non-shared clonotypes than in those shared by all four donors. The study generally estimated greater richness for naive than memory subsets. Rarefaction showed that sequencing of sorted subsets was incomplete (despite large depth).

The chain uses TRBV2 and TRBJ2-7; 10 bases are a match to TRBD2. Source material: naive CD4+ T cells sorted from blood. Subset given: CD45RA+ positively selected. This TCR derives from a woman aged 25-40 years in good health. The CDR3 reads CASSDSGLAAYEQYF. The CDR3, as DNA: TGTGCCAGCAGTGATTCCGGACTAGCGGCCTACGAGCAGTACTTC.